This TCR beta chain was sequenced during a study of T-cell reconstitution after alpha-beta-depleted transplantation in children. General study points: One year after transplant, T-cell counts and diversity came mostly from newly produced T cells. Several patients had high TCRbeta diversity at day 60; it came from surviving recipient T cells and thymic progenitors. Expanded graft clones, several hundred of them, were reportedly the source of alpha-beta T cells about two months after transplant.

For TCRbeta, the library was prepared with unique molecular identifiers. A single record per CDR3 protein comes from TCRdb applying MiXCR to the PCR reads. The data contain about 200,000 distinct CDR3 sequences, roughly 7.1% of them singletons. The CDR3 length is 15 residues. J lost 6 bases, V lost 5 bases, and 12 bases had no gene match. This clonotype was detected ten times or more. The antigen is undetermined. The clonotype was recovered from a boy aged 2-9 years with acute lymphoblastic leukemia, due to receive a stem cell transplant. Sequencing used PBMCs, obtained before TCRalphabeta/CD19-depleted stem cell transplant. This chain joins TRBV12-3 or TRBV12-4 and TRBJ2-7, with TRBD1 identical over 8 bases. The CDR3 DNA is TGTGCCAGCAGTCCCCAACAGGGGGACCTTGGCGAGCAGTACTTC. As protein: CASSPQQGDLGEQYF.